A single sample gave rise to the 17 T cell receptor beta chains below, sequenced in a study of T cell changes during pregnancy in multiple sclerosis. Assay used: immunoSEQ multiplex PCR; TCRdb lists only in-frame clones, some missing. This table has around 71,000 clones, around 94% appearing once. Specimen: peripheral blood, collected in the third trimester of pregnancy. The receptors come from a female donor with multiple sclerosis, enrolled in a pregnancy study.

The chain combines TRBV2 with TRBJ1-1; D is possibly TRBD1 (6 bases). V lost 6 bases and J lost 0, with 11 bases in between. This CDR3 contains 14 residues. Germline CDR1 reads SNHLY; CDR2 reads FYNNEI. This chain's CDR3 is CASRGQRMNTEAFF. The DNA for the CDR3 is TGTGCCAGCAGAGGACAGCGGATGAACACTGAAGCTTTCTTT.

V usage is TRBV30 and J usage is TRBJ2-1; the D gene is possibly TRBD2 (6 bases). The germline CDR1 and CDR2 sequences are GTSNPN and SVGIG (reference sequence). V shed 5 bases and J shed 7 bases, with 15 bases lying between them. There are 13 residues in the CDR3. The CDR3 protein is CAWFGGKGNEQFF. CDR3 coding DNA: TGTGCCTGGTTTGGCGGGAAAGGTAATGAGCAGTTCTTC.

The rearrangement links TRBV7-9 to TRBJ2-5; 11 bases match TRBD2. V lost 4 bases, J lost 5 bases, and 18 bases stayed unmatched. Germline V gene data show CDR1 as SEHNR and CDR2 as FQNEAQ (reference sequence). This CDR3 has 19 residues. The DNA for the CDR3 is TGTGCCAGCAGCTCCGTAGCGGGAGGGCCGTCGGGGTATTTGGAGACCCAGTACTTC. This gives the protein CASSSVAGGPSGYLETQYF.

The chain links TRBV19 to TRBJ2-5; TRBD2 is a possible D gene (6 bases). Germline V gene lookup returns CDR1 LNHDA and CDR2 SQIVND (reference sequence). The V gene lost 6 bases and the J gene lost 1 base, with 12 bases spanning the gap. This CDR3 region has 14 residues. The CDR3 here is CASSEDYVQETQYF. The CDR3 DNA sequence: TGTGCCAGTAGCGAGGACTATGTCCAAGAGACCCAGTACTTC.

V usage is TRBV29-1 and J usage is TRBJ2-1, with TRBD2 matching 7 bases. Trimming took 0 bases from V and 4 from J; bases not matched to a gene: 15. This CDR3 spans 18 amino acids. Germline assignment: CDR1 SQVTM and CDR2 ANQGSEA. CDR3 coding DNA: TGCAGCGTTGAAGAGAGGCGAAGTTCGGGAGGAGGTTACAATGAGCAGTTCTTC. It yields the protein CSVEERRSSGGGYNEQFF.

The rearrangement links TRBV6-5 to TRBJ2-1, with 7 bases identical to TRBD2. J was trimmed by 1 base and V by 7 bases; bases with no gene match: 7. The CDR3 is 15 residues long. Germline V gene data show CDR1 as MNHEY and CDR2 as SVGAGI. The CDR3 coding sequence is TGTGCCAGCACCGCTAGCGGCAATTCCTACAATGAGCAGTTCTTC. Translating it yields CASTASGNSYNEQFF.

The chain is built from TRBV7-9 and TRBJ2-7; D not certain. Per germline, CDR1 SEHNR and CDR2 FQNEAQ (reference sequence). Trimming removed 5 bases from V and 1 base from J, with 12 bases in between. This CDR3 has 14 residues. CDR3 DNA: TGTGCCAGCAGCCCCCCAGAGACTTCCTACGAGCAGTACTTC. Amino acid sequence: CASSPPETSYEQYF.

This CDR3 is CASSYFGGHDYNEQFF. The CDR3 nucleotides are TGTGCCAGCAGCTACTTCGGTGGACATGACTACAATGAGCAGTTCTTC. The chain joins TRBV7-9 to TRBJ2-1, with D perhaps TRBD1 (5 bases). This CDR3 spans 16 amino acids. Trimming cost V 4 bases and J 3 bases, with 16 bases left between them. Germline assignment: CDR1 SEHNR and CDR2 FQNEAQ (reference sequence).

The chain carries TRBV5-1 and TRBJ2-1, with TRBD2 as a possible D gene (5 bases). Germline values: CDR1 SGHRS, CDR2 YFSETQ. V gave up 8 bases and J gave up 0 bases, with 12 bases separating them. The CDR3 totals 14 residues. CDR3 in amino acids: CASRTDFSYNEQFF. CDR3 in DNA: TGCGCCAGTAGGACGGACTTCTCCTACAATGAGCAGTTCTTC.

The chain couples TRBV5-6 to TRBJ2-7, with 9 bases fitting TRBD1. This CDR3 region has 13 residues. Germline CDR1 and CDR2: SGHDT and YYEEEE. The V gene end was trimmed by 4 bases and the J gene end by 6 bases; junction bases not matched to a gene: 5. For the CDR3, the DNA is TGTGCCAGCAGCGTCGGGACAGGGTTCGAGCAGTACTTC. Its protein is CASSVGTGFEQYF.

The chain links TRBV5-1 to TRBJ2-7; 14 bases are a match to TRBD2. This CDR3 has 15 residues. V was pared by 3 bases and J by 10 bases, with 9 bases of the junction left unmatched. CDR1 and CDR2 (germline): SGHRS, YFSETQ. Here the CDR3 reads CASSSGGTSGGPQYF. The CDR3 bases are TGCGCCAGCAGCTCCGGCGGGACTAGCGGGGGCCCACAGTACTTC.

The chain combines TRBV11-1 with TRBJ1-1; D uncertain. V was clipped by 2 bases and J by 3 bases, with 7 bases between them. The CDR3 sequence is 13 residues long. Germline CDR1 is SGHAT and CDR2 is FQDESV (reference sequence). The CDR3 DNA sequence: TGTGCCAGCAGCTTAACCCGGGACACTGAAGCTTTCTTT. It specifies CASSLTRDTEAFF.

The chain carries TRBV27 and TRBJ2-3, with D unclear. The germline V and J ends were trimmed by 4 bases and 0 bases, with 5 bases remaining between them. Germline V gives CDR1 MNHEY, CDR2 SMNVEV (reference sequence). CDR3 length: 13 amino acids. The CDR3 DNA reads as TGTGCCAGCAGTTCGGTTAGCACAGATACGCAGTATTTT. Its translation: CASSSVSTDTQYF.

This chain uses TRBV27 with TRBJ1-5, with 8 bases matching TRBD1. With 8 bases clipped from V and 7 bases from J, the junction kept 22 bases outside the gene matches. Germline values: CDR1 MNHEY, CDR2 SMNVEV (reference sequence). This CDR3 has 18 residues. For the CDR3, the DNA is TGTGCCAGCCTTGTCTCCCTTTCCGGACAGGGAGGGAACCAGCCCCAGCATTTT. This encodes CASLVSLSGQGGNQPQHF.

This clone was found once. J is TRBJ1-5 and V is TRBV6-6; no definite D call. This CDR3 has 16 residues. Looked up from germline, CDR1 is MNHNY and CDR2 is SVGAGI (reference sequence). V lost 0 bases to trimming and J lost 0 bases, with 9 bases between them. The CDR3 sequence is CASSYSRGFSNQPQHF. The DNA of the CDR3 is TGTGCCAGCAGTTACTCGAGAGGGTTTAGCAATCAGCCCCAGCATTTT.

This clone appeared once. This chain links TRBV5-1 with TRBJ2-7; D is perhaps TRBD1 (6 bases). CDR3 length: 13 residues. Germline V CDR1 and CDR2: SGHRS, YFSETQ. Trimming took 5 bases from V and 3 from J, leaving 12 bases between them. The CDR3 loop is CASSTGSVYEQYF. CDR3 DNA: TGCGCCAGCAGTACAGGGTCTGTCTACGAGCAGTACTTC.

This clone was picked up one time. The rearrangement joins TRBV6-5 to TRBJ2-1; TRBD2 aligns across 7 bases. Per the germline V gene, CDR1 is MNHEY and CDR2 is SVGAGI. V shed 4 bases and J 1 base; nucleotides not matched to a gene: 4. The CDR3 is 15 amino acids. DNA of the CDR3: TGTGCCAGCAGTTCGAGTAGCGGGTCCTACAATGAGCAGTTCTTC. Amino acid sequence: CASSSSSGSYNEQFF.